The sequence of this TCR beta chain was determined in a study of cytomegalovirus exposure and HLA in healthy donors. Study-wide results and limits: The authors enumerated over 150 TCR beta chains as linked to cytomegalovirus. Reports indicated that the classifier achieved high specificity and sensitivity in diagnosing cytomegalovirus status. Earlier results showed most TCR beta V segments being productive about 87% or about 30% of the time.

Note on this clone: As yet, its antigen is unknown. Mismatch with germline at one junction end may stem from a read error.

This CDR3 has 13 amino acids. Germline V gives CDR1 MNHEY, CDR2 SVGAGI. 60 Vbeta and 13 Jbeta primers were used in PCR. Sequencing used immunoSEQ multiplex PCR; TCRdb keeps in-frame clones, though not all of them. The sample carries over 150,000 clones, just under 80% recorded once. Material for sequencing was PBMCs. This clonotype originated in a woman in her forties or fifties in good health and CMV-seropositive. This chain uses TRBV6-5 with TRBJ2-5; possibly TRBD1 for D (6 bases). The CDR3 loop reads CASSNSGEETQYF. CDR3 DNA: TGTGCCAGCAGTAACTCAGGGGAAGAGACCCAGTACTTC.